This T cell receptor (beta chain) was sequenced in a study of blood T cell repertoires in COVID-19. Study-level background: Collection of acute and convalescent COVID-19 samples took place in the United States, Italy and Spain. Sample material is recorded as cDNA or gDNA derived from T cells, B-cell-depleted T cells, or PBMCs.

V lost 4 bases, J lost 8 bases, and 15 bases lay in between. The germline CDR1 and CDR2 sequences are SGHNT and YYREEE (reference sequence). This CDR3 is built from 14 residues. In the study's own analysis: Estimation of nucleated cell counts was performed using reference gene primer amplification. TCRdb's table, derived via immunoSEQ multiplex PCR, lists solely in-frame clones and lacks some. That table is the source of V, J and clone size, and D and trimming were worked out from the DNA. The sample lists about 150,000 clones, around three quarters occurring once. The sequenced material came from peripheral blood. The chain links TRBV5-4 to TRBJ1-4; D is perhaps TRBD1 (6 bases). This receptor was identified in a man older than 75 with acute or convalescent COVID-19. CDR3 protein: CASSPADSGEKLFF. In DNA form, the CDR3 reads TGTGCCAGCAGCCCCGCGGACAGTGGGGAAAAACTGTTTTTT.